The 13 T cell receptor beta chains below come from one sample, sequenced in a study of blood T cell repertoires in COVID-19. Libraries were prepared by immunoSEQ multiplex PCR; TCRdb keeps only in-frame clonotypes and omits some of them. The sample has tens of thousands of clones; over 65% are singletons. Material: peripheral blood. The receptors shown here come from a human donor in a cohort sampled during active COVID-19.

The J gene is TRBJ1-5, the V gene TRBV5-5; D gene ambiguous. The V gene lost 1 base and the J gene lost 3 bases, with 5 bases spanning the gap. The CDR3 covers 13 residues. The germline V gene has CDR1 SGHKS and CDR2 YYEKEE (reference sequence). The CDR3 DNA is TGTGCCAGCAGCTTGCAACACAATCAGCCCCAGCATTTT. Translating it yields CASSLQHNQPQHF. Combining the CDR3 with reference TRBV5-5 and TRBJ1-5 gives the whole variable domain DAGVTQSPTHLIKTRGQQVTLRCSPISGHKSVSWYQQVLGQGPQFIFQYYEKEERGRGNFPDRFSARQFPNYSSELNVNALLLGDSALYLCASSLQHNQPQHFGDGTRLSIL.

This chain uses TRBV27 with TRBJ2-5; TRBD1 agrees at 10 bases. V shed 0 bases, J shed 4 bases, and the junction held 8 bases outside the gene matches. From germline, CDR1 is MNHEY and CDR2 SMNVEV (reference sequence). The CDR3 totals 17 residues. The CDR3 protein is CASSLSKTGTGAETQYF. The CDR3 DNA follows: TGTGCCAGCAGTTTATCGAAAACCGGGACAGGGGCAGAGACCCAGTACTTC.

The rearrangement joins TRBV5-1 to TRBJ2-5; TRBD2 aligns across 8 bases. CDR3 length: 16 residues. Germline CDR1 reads SGHRS; CDR2 reads YFSETQ. The junction had 5 bases not matched to a gene; V was cut back by 0 bases and J by 1 base. CDR3 protein: CASSLESGGSQETQYF. DNA for the CDR3: TGCGCCAGCAGCTTGGAGAGCGGGGGATCCCAAGAGACCCAGTACTTC.

This clone was seen a handful of times. V and J are TRBV2 and TRBJ1-5; 9 bases agree with TRBD1. The CDR3 contains 14 residues. CDR1 and CDR2 from the germline V gene are SNHLY and FYNNEI. V was pared by 9 bases and J by 4 bases, with 7 bases of the junction left unmatched. In nucleotides, the CDR3 is TGTGCCAGGGGGGGGACAGGGTTGAATCAGCCCCAGCATTTT. This sequence encodes CARGGTGLNQPQHF.

The genes are TRBV10-1 and TRBJ2-3, with 14 bases matching TRBD2. The CDR3 runs to 17 residues. The germline V gene encodes CDR1 WNHNN and CDR2 SYGVQD (reference sequence). V was pared by 1 base and J by 2 bases, with 2 bases of the junction left unmatched. The CDR3 bases are TGCGCCAGCAGTGAGTGGGGACTAGCGGGAGACACAGATACGCAGTATTTT. Amino acids: CASSEWGLAGDTDTQYF.

The rearrangement joins TRBV4-1 to TRBJ1-6, with 8 bases that match TRBD1. CDR3 length: 16 amino acids. The junction had 5 bases not matched to a gene; V was cut back by 0 bases and J by 7 bases. Germline values: CDR1 MGHRA, CDR2 YSYEKL. The CDR3 DNA follows: TGCGCCAGCAGCCAAGACCAGGGGGCCGAAAATTCACCCCTCCACTTT. The encoded protein is CASSQDQGAENSPLHF.

CDR3 protein: CAWSPGGTTGELFF. CDR3 coding DNA: TGTGCCTGGAGCCCGGGCGGGACTACCGGGGAGCTGTTTTTT. V and J are TRBV30 and TRBJ2-2; a weak D match, TRBD2 (6 bases). Germline-derived CDR1 and CDR2 are GTSNPN and SVGIG (reference sequence). There are 14 residues in the CDR3. Trimming took 3 bases from V and 5 from J, leaving 13 bases between them.

This chain uses TRBV10-2 with TRBJ2-7, with D perhaps TRBD2 (6 bases). Germline V gene lookup returns CDR1 WSHSY and CDR2 SAAADI. Trimming took 8 bases from V and 0 from J, leaving 14 bases between them. The CDR3 is made up of 14 amino acids. The CDR3 bases are TGCGCCAGCGGGCGGGACTCATTCTCCTACGAGCAGTACTTC. Amino acids: CASGRDSFSYEQYF.

This chain joins TRBV7-4 and TRBJ2-2, with D perhaps TRBD1 (6 bases). There are 15 residues in the CDR3. Germline CDR1 and CDR2: SGHVT and SQSDAQ. Trimming took off 7 bases at V and 5 bases at J, with 17 bases between the two ends. The CDR3 spells CASTGRRGRTGELFF. The CDR3, as DNA: TGTGCCAGCACTGGGCGCAGGGGACGGACCGGGGAGCTGTTTTTT.

Only a few counts were recorded for this clone. This chain links TRBV5-5 with TRBJ2-3; 7 nucleotides line up with TRBD2. This CDR3 region has 12 residues. Germline loops: CDR1 SGHKS, CDR2 YYEKEE (reference sequence). Unmatched junction bases numbered 0, after V lost 7 bases and J lost 1 base. In DNA form, the CDR3 reads TGTGCCAGCGGGGGGGGCACAGATACGCAGTATTTT. The encoded protein is CASGGGTDTQYF. Combining the CDR3 with reference TRBV5-5 and TRBJ2-3 gives the whole variable domain DAGVTQSPTHLIKTRGQQVTLRCSPISGHKSVSWYQQVLGQGPQFIFQYYEKEERGRGNFPDRFSARQFPNYSSELNVNALLLGDSALYLCASGGGTDTQYFGPGTRLTVL.

The V and J genes are TRBV6-1 and TRBJ1-1, with 7 positions matching TRBD1. J was trimmed by 7 bases and V by 3 bases; bases with no gene match: 11. The CDR3 covers 15 residues. Germline V gene sequence: CDR1 MNHNS, CDR2 SASEGT. CDR3 protein: CASSDAGGAQVEAFF. CDR3 DNA: TGTGCCAGCAGTGATGCAGGGGGAGCGCAGGTTGAAGCTTTCTTT.

Details on this clone: Within the sample, other DNA sequences also encode this same CDR3. V and J are TRBV28 and TRBJ2-7; D gene ambiguous. The CDR3 has 12 amino acids. V was shortened by 1 base and J by 3 bases, with 4 bases between the two germline ends. The germline CDR1 and CDR2 sequences are MDHEN and SYDVKM. As DNA, the CDR3 is TGTGCCAGCAGTTTATCGAGCTACGAGCAGTACTTC. Its protein is CASSLSSYEQYF. The full variable domain, with the rest looked up from reference TRBV28 and TRBJ2-7, is DVKVTQSSRYLVKRTGEKVFLECVQDMDHENMFWYRQDPGLGLRLIYFSYDVKMKEKGDIPEGYSVSREKKERFSLILESASTNQTSMYLCASSLSSYEQYFGPGTRLTVT.

The V gene is TRBV27, the J gene TRBJ2-7; 9 nucleotides match TRBD2. J gave up 7 bases and V 6 bases, and 13 bases lay outside the gene matches. Germline CDR1 is MNHEY and CDR2 is SMNVEV (reference sequence). CDR3 size: 15 residues. The CDR3 DNA reads as TGTGCCAGCAGGATCTCCGGGACTAGCCCGCAGGAGCAGTACTTC. Its protein is CASRISGTSPQEQYF.